The 27 T cell receptor beta chains below come from one sample, sequenced in a study of early T cells in non-severe SARS-CoV-2 infection. MiXCR, run by TCRdb on the 5' RACE reads, gives a single entry per CDR3 protein. The sample has tens of thousands of distinct CDR3 sequences; more than 15% are singletons. The source material was whole blood, sampled at baseline. These receptors were taken from an adult who was a healthcare worker with PCR-confirmed SARS-CoV-2 infection or an uninfected control (not recorded which).

The gene calls are TRBV5-1 and TRBJ2-3, with 7 bases identical to TRBD2. Germline V gene sequence: CDR1 SGHRS, CDR2 YFSETQ. The CDR3 extends over 14 amino acids. V shed 2 bases, J shed 0 bases, and the junction held 0 bases outside the gene matches. The CDR3 region is CASSFSGSTDTQYF. The DNA of the CDR3 is TGCGCCAGCAGCTTTAGCGGGAGCACAGATACGCAGTATTTT.

This clonotype was seen a handful of times. The chain is built from TRBV6-1 and TRBJ2-1; D uncertain. Trimming pared 4 bases from V and 4 bases from J, leaving 8 bases between. This CDR3 comprises 13 residues. Germline CDR1 and CDR2: MNHNS and SASEGT. CDR3 protein: CASSASGYNEQFF. In DNA form, the CDR3 reads TGTGCCAGCAGTGCTTCTGGGTACAATGAGCAGTTCTTC.

The rearrangement links TRBV10-3 to TRBJ1-5; unclear D gene. V lost 4 bases and J 7 bases, leaving 11 bases between the germline ends. This CDR3 region has 13 residues. CDR1 and CDR2 from the germline V gene are ENHRY and SYGVKD. As DNA, the CDR3 is TGTGCCATCAGTGCCGATGGTAGACAGCCCCAGCATTTT. As protein: CAISADGRQPQHF.

This chain uses TRBV5-1 with TRBJ1-4; D gene unclear. The CDR3 covers 15 residues. The germline V gene has CDR1 SGHRS and CDR2 YFSETQ. The ends were cut back, 2 bases at V and 7 bases at J, with 15 bases in the middle. The CDR3 reads CASSFGSKWGEKLFF. CDR3 in DNA: TGCGCCAGCAGCTTTGGCTCGAAATGGGGTGAAAAACTGTTTTTT.

Ten or more counts support this clonotype. V gene TRBV6-5 combines with J gene TRBJ2-7; possibly TRBD1 for D (5 bases). The germline V and J ends were trimmed by 6 bases and 1 base, with 13 bases remaining between them. This CDR3 contains 14 residues. CDR1 is MNHEY and CDR2 is SVGAGI in the germline V gene. The CDR3 DNA is TGTGCCAGCAGGCCCGAGACAGAGTCCTACGAGCAGTACTTC. It codes for CASRPETESYEQYF.

The chain couples TRBV3-1 to TRBJ1-3; no reliable D call. The ends were cut back, 1 base at V and 2 bases at J, with 6 bases in the middle. Looked up from germline, CDR1 is LGHDT and CDR2 is YNNKEL (reference sequence). The CDR3 contains 14 residues. Written as DNA, the CDR3 is TGTGCCAGCAGCCAAGGAAGGGCTGGAAACACCATATATTTT. Amino acids: CASSQGRAGNTIYF.

This clonotype came up a few times. The chain combines TRBV29-1 with TRBJ2-7, with D perhaps matching TRBD2 (6 bases). Trimming removed 4 bases at V and 3 bases at J, with 7 bases between. Per germline, CDR1 SQVTM and CDR2 ANQGSEA. The length of the CDR3 is 11 residues. CDR3: CSVAGSYEQYF. The CDR3 DNA sequence: TGCAGCGTTGCCGGGAGCTACGAGCAGTACTTC.

The chain employs TRBV20-1 and TRBJ2-3; weak D call: TRBD2 (6 bases). Germline V gene lookup returns CDR1 DFQATT and CDR2 SNEGSKA (reference sequence). CDR3 length equals 14 residues. V lost 3 bases and J 5 bases, leaving 15 bases between the germline ends. CDR3 region: CSASGGTFVDTQYF. CDR3 DNA: TGCAGTGCTAGCGGCGGGACCTTTGTAGATACGCAGTATTTT.

This sequence joins TRBV30 and TRBJ1-6; tentatively, D is TRBD1 (6 bases). The V gene lost 0 bases and the J gene lost 10 bases, with 13 bases spanning the gap. Germline CDR1 reads GTSNPN; CDR2 reads SVGIG (reference sequence). This CDR3 has 14 amino acids. In nucleotides, the CDR3 is TGTGCCTGGAGTGTATCGCAGGGGTGGTCACCCCTCCACTTT. Protein sequence: CAWSVSQGWSPLHF.

This clonotype was recorded a few times. The chain has TRBV28 and TRBJ2-1; 9 bases are a match to TRBD1. V dropped 5 bases and J dropped 7; count of bases not matched to a gene: 15. Germline V gene lookup returns CDR1 MDHEN and CDR2 SYDVKM. The CDR3 loop spans 17 amino acids. CDR3 sequence reads: CASSPTPGTGRVNEQFF. The CDR3 DNA sequence: TGTGCCAGCAGTCCCACGCCGGGGACAGGGAGGGTGAATGAGCAGTTCTTC.

This clonotype was seen only a few times. This rearrangement joins TRBV18 to TRBJ2-5; D possibly corresponds to TRBD2 (6 bases). The CDR3 is made up of 15 amino acids. V shed 5 bases and J shed 9 bases, with 22 bases lying between them. CDR1 is KGHSH, CDR2 LQKENI, per germline. CDR3: CASSAMTDRGNAQYF. DNA of the CDR3: TGTGCCAGCTCAGCCATGACAGATCGGGGGAATGCCCAGTACTTC.

This clonotype was counted only a few times. The J gene is TRBJ1-1, the V gene TRBV11-2; unclear D gene. Germline-derived CDR1 and CDR2 are SGHAT and FQNNGV. This CDR3 is built from 12 residues. V was clipped by 3 bases and J by 7 bases, with 9 bases between them. The CDR3 loop is CASSLMAVEAFF. DNA for the CDR3: TGTGCCAGCAGCTTGATGGCAGTTGAAGCTTTCTTT.

In DNA, the CDR3 is TGTGCCAGCAGTTTAATGAGGCTCCAAGAGACCCAGTACTTC. Translating it yields CASSLMRLQETQYF. This chain links TRBV6-6 with TRBJ2-5; D ambiguous. V was pared by 4 bases and J by 1 base, with 10 bases between. Germline V gene sequence: CDR1 MNHNY, CDR2 SVGAGI (reference sequence). This CDR3 spans 14 amino acids.

The rearrangement uses TRBV12-3 or TRBV12-4 and TRBJ2-1; 11 positions match TRBD2. Trimming removed 6 bases from V and 6 bases from J; junction bases left unmatched: 7. The CDR3 is made up of 15 amino acids. CDR3 amino acids: CASSPLLAGGNEQFF. In DNA form, the CDR3 reads TGTGCCAGCAGCCCTTTGCTAGCGGGGGGCAATGAGCAGTTCTTC.

V gene TRBV5-1 combines with J gene TRBJ1-1; TRBD1 matches 8 bases. The V segment lost 0 bases and the J segment 1 base; nucleotides outside the gene matches: 2. The CDR3 loop spans 15 amino acids. Germline V gene lookup returns CDR1 SGHRS and CDR2 YFSETQ. CDR3 amino acids: CASSLGTGKNTEAFF. As DNA, the CDR3 is TGCGCCAGCAGCTTGGGGACAGGGAAGAACACTGAAGCTTTCTTT. The whole variable domain, filled in from reference TRBV5-1 and TRBJ1-1, reads KAGVTQTPRYLIKTRGQQVTLSCSPISGHRSVSWYQQTPGQGLQFLFEYFSETQRNKGNFPGRFSGRQFSNSRSEMNVSTLELGDSALYLCASSLGTGKNTEAFFGQGTRLTVV.

J is TRBJ1-4 and V is TRBV28; possible D gene TRBD1, 5 bases. The length of the CDR3 is 16 residues. Germline CDR1 and CDR2: MDHEN and SYDVKM. V lost 2 bases and J lost 11, with 21 bases in between. The DNA of the CDR3 is TGTGCCAGCAGTTTAATTGGGACGTCTATAATGAATAAACTGTTTTTT. This gives the protein CASSLIGTSIMNKLFF. Full variable domain (missing parts from reference TRBV28 and TRBJ1-4): DVKVTQSSRYLVKRTGEKVFLECVQDMDHENMFWYRQDPGLGLRLIYFSYDVKMKEKGDIPEGYSVSREKKERFSLILESASTNQTSMYLCASSLIGTSIMNKLFFGSGTQLSVL.

This clonotype was seen a few times. The rearrangement links TRBV20-1 to TRBJ1-5, with D possibly matching TRBD1 (5 bases). Trimming left V 3 bases short and J 0 bases short, with 15 bases between. The germline V gene has CDR1 DFQATT and CDR2 SNEGSKA (reference sequence). This CDR3 is 16 amino acids long. CDR3 region: CSARAPSGGSNQPQHF. The DNA of the CDR3 is TGCAGTGCTAGGGCCCCGTCCGGGGGTAGCAATCAGCCCCAGCATTTT.

This clonotype was counted at least ten times. The V gene is TRBV29-1, the J gene TRBJ2-1; D is uncertain. The CDR3 length is 15 residues. Trimming took off 6 bases at V and 5 bases at J, with 20 bases between the two ends. The germline V gene has CDR1 SQVTM and CDR2 ANQGSEA. The CDR3 loop reads CSVARPSSLHNEQFF. The CDR3 DNA is TGCAGCGTCGCCAGGCCCAGTAGTCTCCACAATGAGCAGTTCTTC.

V gene TRBV7-2 combines with J gene TRBJ1-2; D uncertain. The CDR3 is 14 amino acids. Germline V lookup: CDR1 SGHTA, CDR2 FQGNSA. The ends were cut back, 0 bases at V and 2 bases at J, with 7 bases in the middle. CDR3 amino acids: CASSLALVNYGYTF. The CDR3 DNA follows: TGTGCCAGCAGCTTAGCGCTCGTCAACTATGGCTACACCTTC.

The chain couples TRBV6-1 to TRBJ2-4; D is unresolved. Trimming stripped 6 bases from V and 0 bases from J, with 15 bases between. The CDR3 consists of 16 residues. CDR1 and CDR2 from the germline V gene are MNHNS and SASEGT. For the CDR3, the DNA is TGTGCCAGCAGCCCGGTGATGGCCCTAGCCAAAAACATTCAGTACTTC. Translated, it gives CASSPVMALAKNIQYF.

In nucleotides, the CDR3 is TGTGCCTGGAGGGGCAGGGATTCGGGCTCCTACGAGCAGTACTTC. This translates into CAWRGRDSGSYEQYF. J is TRBJ2-7 and V is TRBV30; D may be TRBD1 (5 bases). Germline-derived CDR1 and CDR2 are GTSNPN and SVGIG (reference sequence). The CDR3 consists of 15 residues. Trimming took off 3 bases at V and 0 bases at J, with 15 bases between the two ends. The entire variable domain, with the rest obtained from reference TRBV30 and TRBJ2-7, is as follows: SQTIHQWPATLVQPVGSPLSLECTVEGTSNPNLYWYRQAAGRGLQLLFYSVGIGQISSEVPQNLSASRPQDRQFILSSKKLLLSDSGFYLCAWRGRDSGSYEQYFGPGTRLTVT.

The table lists this clonotype with many counts. The V and J genes are TRBV20-1 and TRBJ1-2; TRBD1 agrees at 10 bases. The CDR3 has 17 residues. J gave up 2 bases and V 3 bases, and 12 bases lay outside the gene matches. Germline V gene lookup returns CDR1 DFQATT and CDR2 SNEGSKA (reference sequence). CDR3 sequence reads: CSARTTQTGGGNYGYTF. The CDR3 bases are TGCAGTGCTAGGACCACCCAGACAGGGGGCGGGAACTATGGCTACACCTTC.

The V and J genes are TRBV4-3 and TRBJ2-1, with 10 nucleotides matching TRBD2. Trimming at V came to 4 bases and at J to 4 bases, leaving 4 bases not matched to a gene. The CDR3 consists of 15 residues. The germline V gene encodes CDR1 LGHNA and CDR2 YSLEER. The CDR3 nucleotides read TGCGCCAGCAGCCCCGGGACTAGCGATTACAATGAGCAGTTCTTC. Translation gives CASSPGTSDYNEQFF.

A few counts support this clonotype. The chain has TRBV12-3 or TRBV12-4 and TRBJ2-1; maybe TRBD2 (5 bases). V was trimmed by 3 bases and J by 9 bases, leaving 9 bases between them. This CDR3 has 12 amino acids. This CDR3 is CASSFRGSEQFF. CDR3 DNA: TGTGCCAGCAGTTTTCGGGGTAGTGAGCAGTTCTTC.

This clonotype was seen a few times. The chain has TRBV9 and TRBJ2-3, with 9 bases aligning to TRBD2. Germline CDR1 and CDR2: SGDLS and YYNGEE. CDR3 length: 16 amino acids. With V trimmed by 2 bases and J by 10 bases, 14 bases remained unmatched. CDR3 in amino acids: CASSVEGGRAGSAQYF. The CDR3 DNA sequence: TGTGCCAGCAGCGTCGAAGGCGGGAGGGCCGGGTCCGCGCAGTATTTT.

The chain is built from TRBV7-8 and TRBJ2-3; 9 positions agree with TRBD1. The V gene end was trimmed by 0 bases and the J gene end by 2 bases; junction bases not matched to a gene: 3. Germline CDR1 is SGHVS and CDR2 is FQNEAQ. This CDR3 is built from 16 residues. CDR3 residues: CASSLAWDRATDTQYF. The CDR3 DNA follows: TGTGCCAGCAGCTTAGCTTGGGACAGGGCCACAGATACGCAGTATTTT.

This clonotype was detected only a few times. The CDR3 loop reads CASSAMQNTDTQYF. In nucleotides, the CDR3 is TGTGCCAGCAGTGCGATGCAGAACACAGATACGCAGTATTTT. The chain has TRBV2 and TRBJ2-3; no reliable D call. The V gene lost 4 bases and the J gene lost 2 bases, with 10 bases spanning the gap. There are 14 residues in the CDR3. Germline loops: CDR1 SNHLY, CDR2 FYNNEI.